This TCR beta chain was found in a study of Tregs in tolerant kidney transplant recipients. To note about this clone: Since no conserved phenylalanine or tryptophan closes the CDR3, a read error is the likely cause.

The table came from immunoSEQ multiplex PCR; TCRdb's copy has only in-frame clones and leaves some out. The data contain over 70,000 clones, about 91% of them singletons. Related graft donors supplied nonmyeloablative bone marrow transplants, and mixed chimerism was transient. The V and J ends lost 3 bases and 6 bases respectively, with 5 bases between them. Germline V gene data show CDR1 as DFQATT and CDR2 as SNEGSKA (reference sequence). This CDR3 contains 11 residues. Specimen: CD4+ T cells from blood (PBMCs), collected 24 months after the transplant. The receptor was derived from a human patient who received a combined kidney and bone marrow transplant. These T cells may partly come from the graft donor. The chain links TRBV20-1 to TRBJ2-2; D ambiguous. CDR3 nucleotide sequence: TGCAGTGCTAGTCGGGCCGGGGAGCTGTTTTGT. This sequence encodes CSASRAGELFC.